This passage covers 20 T cell receptor beta chains from one sample sequenced in a study of blood T cell repertoires in COVID-19. The data were produced by immunoSEQ multiplex PCR, yet TCRdb's version contains in-frame clones alone and is incomplete. The sample yields roughly 170,000 clones, around 87% seen once. The sample consisted of peripheral blood. These receptors all stem from a woman between 18 and 30 years old who had recovered from COVID-19.

The gene calls are TRBV7-9 and TRBJ2-2, with 10 bases that match TRBD2. V was clipped by 4 bases and J by 1 base; unmatched bases: 3. The CDR3 totals 16 residues. Germline V gene sequence: CDR1 SEHNR, CDR2 FQNEAQ (reference sequence). The CDR3 reads CASSSTSGLNTGELFF. The CDR3 region has the DNA TGTGCCAGCAGCTCGACTAGCGGGTTGAACACCGGGGAGCTGTTTTTT.

The chain recombines TRBV10-1 with TRBJ1-1; possible D gene TRBD1, 6 bases. Trimming cost V 7 bases and J 5 bases, with 11 bases left between them. The germline gives CDR1 WNHNN, CDR2 SYGVQD (reference sequence). The CDR3 contains 12 residues. The CDR3, as DNA: TGCGCCAGCACCGTACAGGGAACTGAAGCTTTCTTT. Translated: CASTVQGTEAFF.

V usage is TRBV27 and J usage is TRBJ2-7; TRBD1 matches 9 bases. With 7 bases clipped from V and 4 bases from J, the junction kept 23 bases outside the gene matches. Per the germline V gene, CDR1 is MNHEY and CDR2 is SMNVEV (reference sequence). The CDR3 contains 19 residues. The chain's CDR3 is CASTEAPPGQGTNRYEQYF. The DNA of the CDR3 is TGTGCCAGCACCGAAGCACCACCGGGACAGGGCACGAATAGATACGAGCAGTACTTC.

The chain carries TRBV9 and TRBJ2-3, with a weak D call TRBD2 (6 bases). V was shortened by 4 bases and J by 7 bases, with 19 bases between the two germline ends. CDR3 length equals 15 residues. The germline V gene has CDR1 SGDLS and CDR2 YYNGEE. The chain's CDR3 is CASSYGTAGYNTQYF. CDR3 DNA: TGTGCCAGCAGCTATGGGACTGCGGGGTACAATACGCAGTATTTT.

This chain joins TRBV2 and TRBJ2-1; 10 bases agree with TRBD1. V shed 9 bases, J shed 8 bases, and the junction held 10 bases outside the gene matches. CDR3 size: 14 residues. CDR1 is SNHLY, CDR2 FYNNEI, per germline. CDR3 DNA sequence: TGTGCCAGACGGGACAGGGGTCTTATTGATGAGCAGTTCTTC. It is translated as CARRDRGLIDEQFF.

This clone was seen only once. The V and J genes are TRBV7-2 and TRBJ1-4; 9 bases are shared with TRBD1. The junction had 8 bases not matched to a gene; V was cut back by 1 base and J by 8 bases. Germline V gene sequence: CDR1 SGHTA, CDR2 FQGNSA. The CDR3 runs to 16 residues. CDR3 amino acids: CASSLVAGTGREKLFF. CDR3 nucleotide sequence: TGTGCCAGCAGCTTAGTAGCCGGGACAGGGAGGGAAAAACTGTTTTTT. The full variable domain, its missing parts supplied by reference TRBV7-2 and TRBJ1-4, is GAGVSQSPSNKVTEKGKDVELRCDPISGHTALYWYRQSLGQGLEFLIYFQGNSAPDKSGLPSDRFSAERTGGSVSTLTIQRTQQEDSAVYLCASSLVAGTGREKLFFGSGTQLSVL.

The table lists this clone with a few counts. Distinct nucleotide sequences in the sample also encode this CDR3. The rearrangement links TRBV7-2 to TRBJ1-5; the D gene is possibly TRBD1 (5 bases). V gave up 5 bases and J gave up 5 bases, with 10 bases separating them. In germline, CDR1 is SGHTA, CDR2 FQGNSA. CDR3 length: 13 amino acids. The CDR3, as DNA: TGTGCCAGCAGCCTTGACAGAGATCAGCCCCAGCATTTT. As protein: CASSLDRDQPQHF.

The rearrangement joins TRBV18 to TRBJ1-2; 12 bases are a match to TRBD1. Germline CDR1 and CDR2: KGHSH and LQKENI. J was trimmed by 7 bases and V by 6 bases; bases with no gene match: 6. The CDR3 sequence is 14 residues long. CDR3 DNA sequence: TGTGCCAGCTCCCCGGGACAGGGGGCTCGTGGCTACACCTTC. Its translation: CASSPGQGARGYTF.

The CDR3 sequence is CASSLAIGGAQETQYF. CDR3 sequence (DNA): TGCGCCAGCAGCTTGGCCATCGGGGGAGCCCAGGAGACCCAGTACTTC. The chain uses TRBV5-1 and TRBJ2-5, with D possibly being TRBD2 (6 bases). Per germline, CDR1 SGHRS and CDR2 YFSETQ. The CDR3 covers 16 residues. Deletions cut 0 bases from V and 5 bases from J, with 17 bases between.

V is TRBV7-3 and J is TRBJ2-7; TRBD1 matches at 8 bases. The length of the CDR3 is 14 residues. With 2 bases clipped from V and 5 bases from J, the junction kept 5 bases outside the gene matches. From germline, CDR1 is SGHTA and CDR2 FQGTGA. CDR3 in DNA: TGTGCCAGCAGCTTACAGGGGGCGAACAACGAGCAGTACTTC. Amino acids: CASSLQGANNEQYF.

This sequence joins TRBV5-1 and TRBJ1-6; no reliable D call. V was shortened by 0 bases and J by 8 bases, with 6 bases between the two germline ends. CDR3 length equals 13 residues. Per germline, CDR1 SGHRS and CDR2 YFSETQ. CDR3 amino acids: CASSLDRYSPLHF. CDR3 DNA: TGCGCCAGCAGCTTGGATCGGTATTCACCCCTCCACTTT.

V is TRBV18 and J is TRBJ1-3, with 8 bases fitting TRBD1. Germline lookup yields CDR1 KGHSH and CDR2 LQKENI. The J segment lost 0 bases and the V segment lost 4 bases, leaving 8 bases of the junction unmatched. The CDR3 is made up of 17 amino acids. The CDR3: CASSLIVDRGSGNTIYF. CDR3 DNA: TGTGCCAGCTCACTTATCGTCGACAGGGGCTCTGGAAACACCATATATTTT.

The chain employs TRBV9 and TRBJ2-5; 7 positions agree with TRBD1. J gave up 5 bases and V 0 bases, and 7 bases lay outside the gene matches. The germline CDR1 and CDR2 sequences are SGDLS and YYNGEE. The CDR3 totals 15 residues. Written as DNA, the CDR3 is TGTGCCAGCAGCGTAGGTGGGACAGCAGTTGAGACCCAGTACTTC. As protein: CASSVGGTAVETQYF.

The rearrangement uses TRBV18 and TRBJ1-3, with TRBD1 identical over 8 bases. The CDR3 totals 15 residues. Germline V CDR1 and CDR2: KGHSH, LQKENI. The trim removed 3 bases at V and 0 bases at J, leaving 1 base unmatched. The CDR3 region is CASSPTGDSGNTIYF. The CDR3 DNA reads as TGTGCCAGCTCACCGACAGGGGACTCTGGAAACACCATATATTTT.

J is TRBJ2-7 and V is TRBV7-9, with 7 nucleotides matching TRBD1. The CDR3 consists of 14 residues. V shed 2 bases and J 4 bases; nucleotides not matched to a gene: 5. CDR1 and CDR2 (germline): SEHNR, FQNEAQ (reference sequence). The CDR3 region has the DNA TGTGCCAGCAGCTTATCCCGACAGGGTTACGAGCAGTACTTC. Its translation: CASSLSRQGYEQYF.

The table lists this clone with a count of one. The V gene is TRBV12-1, the J gene TRBJ2-7; TRBD1 is the table's D call and was not checked against the DNA. TRBV12-1 has pseudogene status. The CDR3 length is 15 residues. The CDR3 nucleotides are TGTGCCAGCAGCTTTGCGGTCGAACAGGGATACGAGCAGTACGTC. This sequence encodes CASSFAVEQGYEQYV.

This rearrangement joins TRBV28 to TRBJ1-5; 7 bases are a match to TRBD1. The CDR3 is 14 amino acids. From germline, CDR1 is MDHEN and CDR2 SYDVKM. V gave up 6 bases and J gave up 4 bases; unmatched junction bases: 6. This chain's CDR3 is CASRPPGQNQPQHF. The CDR3 DNA reads TGTGCCAGCAGACCTCCGGGACAGAATCAGCCCCAGCATTTT.

This clone was picked up a small number of times. Distinct nucleotide sequences in the sample also encode this CDR3. The chain employs TRBV9 and TRBJ1-2; D unclear. The CDR3 consists of 12 residues. V was clipped by 4 bases and J by 0 bases, with 4 bases between them. Germline-derived CDR1 and CDR2 are SGDLS and YYNGEE. CDR3 DNA: TGTGCCAGCAGCCCCTCTAACTATGGCTACACCTTC. Translating it yields CASSPSNYGYTF.

J is TRBJ2-7 and V is TRBV6-2 or TRBV6-3; a possible D gene is TRBD1 (6 bases). Germline assignment: CDR1 MNHEY and CDR2 SVGEGT. The V end lost 4 bases, the J end lost 5 bases, and 15 bases lay between the germline ends. The CDR3 has 14 residues. The DNA for the CDR3 is TGTGCCAGCAGTTGGGCCCGGCCAGGGGACGAGCAGTACGTC. Translation gives CASSWARPGDEQYV.

The V gene is TRBV7-9, the J gene TRBJ1-4; D may be TRBD1 (6 bases). The CDR3 totals 15 residues. V dropped 1 base and J dropped 8 bases, with 14 bases sitting between them. CDR1 is SEHNR and CDR2 is FQNEAQ in the germline V gene (reference sequence). This CDR3 reads CASSLDAGAWEKLFF. DNA of the CDR3: TGTGCCAGCAGCTTAGATGCAGGGGCTTGGGAAAAACTGTTTTTT.